This TCR beta chain comes out of a study of cytomegalovirus exposure and HLA in healthy donors. The primer mix had 60 Vbeta and 13 Jbeta primers. TCRdb keeps only in-frame clones here, not all; method: immunoSEQ multiplex PCR. The sample has some 120,000 clones, and its top ten clones hold roughly 3.5%. Germline CDR1 is SGHNT and CDR2 is YYREEE (reference sequence). This CDR3 spans 15 amino acids. Trimming at V came to 3 bases and at J to 2 bases, leaving 7 bases not matched to a gene. The rearrangement joins TRBV5-4 to TRBJ2-7, with TRBD1 matching 8 bases. Sequencing was performed on PBMCs. The receptor comes from a man in his thirties or forties in good health and CMV-seronegative. The CDR3 DNA follows: TGTGCCAGCAGCTCCTCTTCGACAGGGGCCTACGAGCAGTACTTC. The encoded protein is CASSSSSTGAYEQYF.